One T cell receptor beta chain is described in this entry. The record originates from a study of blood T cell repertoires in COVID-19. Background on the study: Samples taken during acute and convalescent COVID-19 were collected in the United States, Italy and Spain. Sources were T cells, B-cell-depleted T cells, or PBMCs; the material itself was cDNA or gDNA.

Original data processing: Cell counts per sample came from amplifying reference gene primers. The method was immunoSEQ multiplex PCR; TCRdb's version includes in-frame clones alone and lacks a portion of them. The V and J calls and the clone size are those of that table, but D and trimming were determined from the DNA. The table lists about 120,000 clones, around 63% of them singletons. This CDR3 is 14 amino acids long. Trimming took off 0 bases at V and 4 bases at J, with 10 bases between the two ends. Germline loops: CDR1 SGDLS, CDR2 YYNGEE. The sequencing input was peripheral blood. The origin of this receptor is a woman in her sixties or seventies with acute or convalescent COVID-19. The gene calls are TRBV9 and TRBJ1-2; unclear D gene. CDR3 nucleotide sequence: TGTGCCAGCAGCGTAGCACCCGCGTCCTATGGCTACACCTTC. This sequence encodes CASSVAPASYGYTF.